The 17 T cell receptor beta chains given below trace back to one sample, sequenced in a study of blood T cell repertoires in COVID-19. Method: immunoSEQ multiplex PCR; TCRdb's copy keeps in-frame clones and lacks some. The sample carries some 99,000 clones, 75% to 85% recorded once. The sequenced material came from peripheral blood. The receptors come from an elderly woman with active or convalescent COVID-19.

The V call is TRBV6-5, the J call TRBJ2-1; D may be TRBD2 (5 bases). The V gene's germline CDR1 is MNHEY and CDR2 SVGAGI. There are 15 residues in the CDR3. V was cut by 5 bases and J by 7 bases, with 18 bases left in between. CDR3 DNA: TGTGCCAGCAGTCATCGGAGCGGAGGACGGAATGAGCAGTTCTTC. Translation gives CASSHRSGGRNEQFF.

V is TRBV7-9 and J is TRBJ2-3; 7 nucleotides agree with TRBD2. Trimming removed 4 bases from V and 0 bases from J; junction bases left unmatched: 1. Looked up from germline, CDR1 is SEHNR and CDR2 is FQNEAQ (reference sequence). CDR3 length: 14 amino acids. Here the CDR3 reads CASSWEGSTDTQYF. The CDR3 DNA follows: TGTGCCAGCAGCTGGGAGGGAAGCACAGATACGCAGTATTTT.

J is TRBJ1-1 and V is TRBV27; D perhaps matches TRBD1 (5 bases). The V end lost 8 bases, the J end lost 4 bases, and 20 bases lay between the germline ends. The germline gives CDR1 MNHEY, CDR2 SMNVEV (reference sequence). The CDR3 has 15 residues. The CDR3 DNA reads TGTGCCAGCCGACCAGTCAGGGCTTTCATCACTGAAGCTTTCTTT. Translated: CASRPVRAFITEAFF.

The J gene is TRBJ1-2, the V gene TRBV29-1; 10 bases are a match to TRBD1. Germline V gene lookup returns CDR1 SQVTM and CDR2 ANQGSEA. Trimming took 7 bases from V and 5 from J; bases not matched to a gene: 10. This CDR3 spans 14 amino acids. CDR3 bases: TGCAGCGCCTCCGGGACAGGGGTGAATTATGGCTACACCTTC. Protein product: CSASGTGVNYGYTF.

The V call is TRBV9, the J call TRBJ2-1; 9 bases match TRBD1. The CDR3 has 16 amino acids. V was clipped by 0 bases and J by 4 bases; unmatched bases: 5. Looked up from germline, CDR1 is SGDLS and CDR2 is YYNGEE. The CDR3 sequence: CASSVAGQGLYNEQFF. The CDR3 DNA sequence: TGTGCCAGCAGCGTAGCGGGACAGGGTTTATACAATGAGCAGTTCTTC.

The rearrangement joins TRBV18 to TRBJ1-1; 11 positions agree with TRBD1. Germline V gene data show CDR1 as KGHSH and CDR2 as LQKENI. Trimming took 5 bases from V and 5 from J; bases not matched to a gene: 4. This CDR3 region has 14 residues. CDR3: CASSSGQGATEAFF. The CDR3 DNA reads as TGTGCCAGCTCAAGTGGACAGGGGGCAACTGAAGCTTTCTTT.

The rearrangement links TRBV7-3 to TRBJ1-5; a weak D match, TRBD1 (5 bases). The V gene's germline CDR1 is SGHTA and CDR2 FQGTGA. Trimming removed 2 bases from V and 6 bases from J, with 8 bases in between. The CDR3 covers 13 residues. The CDR3: CASSLGGGQPQHF. The CDR3 DNA reads as TGTGCCAGCAGCTTAGGGGGAGGTCAGCCCCAGCATTTT.

The chain couples TRBV28 to TRBJ2-1; no reliable D call. Germline lookup yields CDR1 MDHEN and CDR2 SYDVKM. V was clipped by 3 bases and J by 5 bases, with 8 bases between them. This CDR3 comprises 13 residues. The CDR3 region is CASSFSPNNEQFF. Written as DNA, the CDR3 is TGTGCCAGCAGTTTTAGTCCAAACAATGAGCAGTTCTTC.

The chain recombines TRBV7-3 with TRBJ2-1; TRBD2 aligns across 11 bases. The germline V gene has CDR1 SGHTA and CDR2 FQGTGA. The length of the CDR3 is 19 residues. The V and J ends lost 4 bases and 9 bases, in that order; junction bases with no gene match: 20. The CDR3 loop is CASSSQPGLAGGPEGEQFF. CDR3 coding DNA: TGTGCCAGCAGCTCCCAACCGGGGCTAGCGGGGGGTCCCGAGGGTGAGCAGTTCTTC.

This chain uses TRBV6-5 with TRBJ1-1; the D gene is possibly TRBD1 (5 bases). CDR3 size: 13 residues. Germline CDR1 MNHEY, CDR2 SVGAGI. Trimming took 2 bases from V and 5 from J, leaving 9 bases between them. In DNA, the CDR3 is TGTGCCAGCAGTTACGCAGGGTCGACTGAAGCTTTCTTT. Its protein product is CASSYAGSTEAFF.

This clone occurred a few times. The chain is built from TRBV11-2 and TRBJ2-5; D remains unclear. The CDR3 totals 15 residues. V lost 5 bases and J 5 bases, leaving 18 bases between the germline ends. CDR1 is SGHAT, CDR2 FQNNGV, per germline. CDR3 bases: TGTGCCAGCAGCCCCCAGGTTATCCTGGGTGAGACCCAGTACTTC. It encodes CASSPQVILGETQYF.

This clone was observed at least ten times. This chain links TRBV19 with TRBJ2-3; TRBD1 matches 9 bases. Germline V gene sequence: CDR1 LNHDA, CDR2 SQIVND (reference sequence). This CDR3 is 15 amino acids long. V dropped 6 bases and J dropped 4; count of bases not matched to a gene: 8. The CDR3 bases are TGTGCCAGTAGCTCCCGGGACAGGGAGGCAGATACGCAGTATTTT. It encodes CASSSRDREADTQYF.

This chain joins TRBV30 and TRBJ2-2; D might be TRBD1 (6 bases). The V gene lost 5 bases and the J gene lost 6 bases, with 13 bases spanning the gap. From germline, CDR1 is GTSNPN and CDR2 SVGIG (reference sequence). This CDR3 comprises 13 residues. For the CDR3, the DNA is TGTGCCTGGTTACAGGGAAATTCCGGGGAGCTGTTTTTT. Its translation: CAWLQGNSGELFF.

The gene calls are TRBV21-1 and TRBJ2-2; TRBD1 is taken as the D call from the table, unchecked against the DNA. TRBV21-1 is a pseudogene segment. This CDR3 comprises 17 residues. The CDR3 coding sequence is TGTGCCAGCAGCCTTAATAAGGGGACAGGGAGCCCCGGGGAGCTGTTTTTT. Translated, it gives CASSLNKGTGSPGELFF.

J is TRBJ2-2 and V is TRBV11-3, with TRBD1 matching over 7 bases. CDR1 SGHNT and CDR2 YENEEA come from the germline V gene. The CDR3 runs 15 residues. With V trimmed by 5 bases and J by 4 bases, 7 bases remained unmatched. CDR3 DNA sequence: TGTGCCAGCAGCACAGGGGACAGTTTCACCGGGGAGCTGTTTTTT. This gives the protein CASSTGDSFTGELFF.

The V call is TRBV27, the J call TRBJ2-1; 11 bases match TRBD2. The CDR3 length is 17 residues. V gave up 3 bases and J gave up 9 bases; unmatched junction bases: 13. CDR1 is MNHEY and CDR2 is SMNVEV in the germline V gene (reference sequence). For the CDR3, the DNA is TGTGCCAGCAGTTTTCAGGGGGCGGGACTAGCGGTGGCTGAGCAGTTCTTC. Protein: CASSFQGAGLAVAEQFF.

The chain joins TRBV11-2 to TRBJ2-5; maybe TRBD1 (6 bases). Germline lookup yields CDR1 SGHAT and CDR2 FQNNGV. This CDR3 is built from 15 residues. V lost 5 bases to trimming and J lost 1 base, with 14 bases between them. The CDR3 nucleotides are TGTGCCAGCAGCCCCACAGGGCCCTTCCAAGAGACCCAGTACTTC. Translated: CASSPTGPFQETQYF.